The next 15 T cell receptor beta chains were all read from a single sample in a study of vaccination and CD4 T cells after COVID-19. For these receptors, no antigen is known. The study sequenced cultured CD4+ T cell DNA using the Oncomine TCR Beta short-read assay. TCRdb re-derived calls from the PCR reads in MiXCR, one entry per CDR3 protein. The sample consists of around 14,000 distinct CDR3 sequences, approximately 57% of them appearing once. Documented treatment: roughly 10-day PBMC culture with coronavirus spike peptide pools or control peptides (ViraFEST assay). What was sequenced was CD4+ T cells from blood, cultured in vitro. These receptors all come from a human donor who had recovered from COVID-19.

This chain uses TRBV19 with TRBJ1-5, with 8 nucleotides matching TRBD1. CDR1 LNHDA and CDR2 SQIVND come from the germline V gene (reference sequence). This CDR3 is built from 17 residues. The V gene end was trimmed by 5 bases and the J gene end by 1 base; junction bases not matched to a gene: 10. CDR3 in amino acids: CASSPPLDRASNQPQHF. DNA of the CDR3: TGTGCCAGTAGTCCCCCTTTGGACAGGGCGAGCAATCAGCCCCAGCATTTT.

The rearrangement uses TRBV18 and TRBJ2-2, with TRBD1 matching 7 bases. The V gene's germline CDR1 is KGHSH and CDR2 LQKENI. The CDR3 is 16 residues long. The junction had 7 bases not matched to a gene; V was cut back by 5 bases and J by 1 base. The CDR3 loop is CASSYSGTVNTGELFF. CDR3 coding DNA: TGTGCCAGCTCATACTCCGGGACAGTGAACACCGGGGAGCTGTTTTTT.

The chain uses TRBV19 and TRBJ1-5; D possibly corresponds to TRBD1 (5 bases). Deletions cut 5 bases from V and 3 bases from J, with 17 bases between. The CDR3 is 16 amino acids. Germline assignment: CDR1 LNHDA and CDR2 SQIVND (reference sequence). For the CDR3, the DNA is TGTGCCAGTAGTTCGAATCACAGGATTTCCAATCAGCCCCAGCATTTT. Translating it yields CASSSNHRISNQPQHF. The full variable domain, with the rest looked up from reference TRBV19 and TRBJ1-5, is DGGITQSPKYLFRKEGQNVTLSCEQNLNHDAMYWYRQDPGQGLRLIYYSQIVNDFQKGDIAEGYSVSREKKESFPLTVTSAQKNPTAFYLCASSSNHRISNQPQHFGDGTRLSIL.

V gene TRBV7-9 combines with J gene TRBJ2-1; 8 bases are a match to TRBD2. The trim removed 5 bases at V and 4 bases at J, leaving 10 bases unmatched. Germline V gives CDR1 SEHNR, CDR2 FQNEAQ (reference sequence). This CDR3 has 16 residues. The CDR3 is CASSLIGGRQYNEQFF. CDR3 nucleotides: TGTGCCAGCAGCCTAATTGGCGGGAGGCAGTACAATGAGCAGTTCTTC.

This clonotype was observed a handful of times. The rearrangement joins TRBV28 to TRBJ2-4; D not resolved. There are 13 residues in the CDR3. CDR1 and CDR2 (germline): MDHEN, SYDVKM. The CDR3 protein is CVSTDGAKNIQYF. In nucleotides, the CDR3 is TGTGTGTCAACCGACGGGGCCAAAAACATTCAGTACTTC.

This clonotype was found a few times. This chain connects TRBV6-5 to TRBJ1-2, with 9 positions matching TRBD1. The V gene's germline CDR1 is MNHEY and CDR2 SVGAGI. J was trimmed by 7 bases and V by 0 bases; bases with no gene match: 6. The CDR3 covers 15 residues. CDR3: CASSYSAQGAFGYTF. The CDR3 region has the DNA TGTGCCAGCAGTTACTCGGCACAGGGGGCTTTTGGCTACACCTTC.

The chain combines TRBV19 with TRBJ2-2; D might be TRBD1 (7 bases). V was clipped by 3 bases and J by 1 base, with 12 bases between them. The V gene's germline CDR1 is LNHDA and CDR2 SQIVND (reference sequence). The CDR3 covers 16 residues. The CDR3 bases are TGTGCCAGTAGTATTAGGCAGGGGGGGAACACCGGGGAGCTGTTTTTT. It codes for CASSIRQGGNTGELFF.

This rearrangement joins TRBV28 to TRBJ2-5; tentative D call: TRBD1 (6 bases). The germline CDR1 and CDR2 sequences are MDHEN and SYDVKM. This CDR3 has 16 residues. Trimming removed 5 bases from V and 1 base from J, with 17 bases in between. CDR3 loop: CASSPTGTTLQETQYF. CDR3 DNA sequence: TGTGCCAGCAGTCCCACCGGGACAACCCTCCAAGAGACCCAGTACTTC.

The chain uses TRBV2 and TRBJ1-2; 8 nucleotides align to TRBD1. Germline CDR1 and CDR2: SNHLY and FYNNEI. With V trimmed by 5 bases and J by 6 bases, 8 bases remained unmatched. The length of the CDR3 is 14 residues. The CDR3 here is CASSPRTGKDGYTF. CDR3 DNA sequence: TGTGCCAGCAGTCCACGGACAGGGAAGGATGGCTACACCTTC.

The chain joins TRBV6-1 to TRBJ1-3; D perhaps matches TRBD1 (5 bases). The CDR3 contains 16 residues. V was shortened by 5 bases and J by 1 base, with 15 bases between the two germline ends. Germline-derived CDR1 and CDR2 are MNHNS and SASEGT. In DNA, the CDR3 is TGTGCCAGCAGTCAGGGAGTGATTCGTTCTGGAAACACCATATATTTT. It encodes CASSQGVIRSGNTIYF.

The chain links TRBV6-1 to TRBJ1-2; D is undetermined. The CDR3 totals 13 residues. Trimming cost V 6 bases and J 2 bases, with 10 bases left between them. Germline V lookup: CDR1 MNHNS, CDR2 SASEGT. This CDR3 is CASRLTENYGYTF. Here the CDR3 DNA reads TGTGCCAGCAGGTTGACCGAAAACTATGGCTACACCTTC.

This chain joins TRBV4-1 and TRBJ2-3, with 12 bases aligning to TRBD2. The CDR3 sequence is 18 residues long. The germline CDR1 and CDR2 sequences are MGHRA and YSYEKL. V gave up 2 bases and J gave up 1 base; unmatched junction bases: 7. Here the CDR3 reads CASSQRLAGEMGTDTQYF. CDR3 bases: TGCGCCAGCAGCCAACGACTAGCGGGAGAGATGGGCACAGATACGCAGTATTTT.

DNA for the CDR3: TGTGCCAGCAGTTACTCTGGTGGTAGCGGGAGACTCTACGAGCAGTACTTC. Translating gives CASSYSGGSGRLYEQYF. The rearrangement joins TRBV6-2 or TRBV6-3 to TRBJ2-7, with TRBD2 identical over 9 bases. The trim removed 0 bases at V and 3 bases at J, leaving 9 bases unmatched. The CDR3 is made up of 17 amino acids. Germline lookup yields CDR1 MNHEY and CDR2 SVGEGT.

The gene calls are TRBV19 and TRBJ2-3, with 9 bases aligning to TRBD1. CDR1 is LNHDA and CDR2 is SQIVND in the germline V gene (reference sequence). The CDR3 runs 15 residues. V lost 6 bases and J lost 0; bases outside the gene matches: 4. The CDR3 protein is CASRKQGASTDTQYF. Here the CDR3 DNA reads TGTGCCAGTAGGAAACAGGGGGCCAGCACAGATACGCAGTATTTT. The full variable domain, in which reference TRBV19 and TRBJ2-3 provide the parts outside the CDR3, is DGGITQSPKYLFRKEGQNVTLSCEQNLNHDAMYWYRQDPGQGLRLIYYSQIVNDFQKGDIAEGYSVSREKKESFPLTVTSAQKNPTAFYLCASRKQGASTDTQYFGPGTRLTVL.

The gene calls are TRBV7-2 and TRBJ1-6; D not certain. The CDR3 is 14 amino acids. The V and J ends lost 5 bases and 7 bases respectively, with 12 bases between them. From germline, CDR1 is SGHTA and CDR2 FQGNSA. The CDR3 is CASSPNTGNSPLHF. The CDR3 DNA is TGTGCCAGCAGCCCCAACACGGGGAATTCACCCCTCCACTTT.